This TCR beta chain comes out of a study of blood T cell repertoires in COVID-19 (dated by TCRdb to 2019 to 2021). Notes on the research overall: Samples covering the acute and convalescent phases of COVID-19 were provided by collaborators in the United States, Italy and Spain. The prospective study material was composed of cDNA or gDNA derived from T cells, B-cell-depleted T cells, or PBMCs. Subjects who had been exposed to COVID-19, were actively infected with it, or had recovered from it provided the deeply sampled blood TCRbeta repertoires that made up the dataset. The repertoires were made available in a free public database intended to serve as a resource for research on the immune response to SARS-CoV-2. The samples were drawn from the first 160 participants of the ongoing ImmuneRACE study and from 1,200 or so subjects provided by 6 global collaborators. A de-identified subject ID, COVID-19 status, age in years and sex were almost always included in the sample metadata. Where HLA class I and class II types were available, the types were taken from metadata supplied by the sample provider, not from assay-based typing.

Collaborating institutions collected whole blood in K2EDTA tubes following their own protocols. Collaborator samples were shipped for TCRbeta analysis as frozen whole blood, isolated PBMCs, or DNA extracted from either sample type. Relative to germline, V is 5 bases shorter and J is 2 bases shorter, with 10 bases between their ends. The CDR3 covers 15 residues, taking in both the cysteine and the phenylalanine. The retained sequence is limited to the CDR3, 45 bases, with the frame set at the first base. The germline V gene encodes CDR1 MNHEY and CDR2 SMNVEV (reference sequence). The immunoSEQ Assay, a bias-controlled multiplex PCR, was used to amplify TCRbeta CDR3 regions from genomic DNA. From the authors' description of their analysis: Nucleated cell counts per sample were estimated from amplification of reference gene primers within the assay. To quantify the absolute abundance of each unique TCRbeta CDR3 rearrangement, sequence reads were collapsed and filtered. Productive Simpson clonality was computed per sample as the square root of Simpson's diversity index over productive rearrangements. TCRdb stores this immuneACCESS table with in-frame sequences only. Part of the clones is absent; in the studies checked, under half of the shortfall reflects unresolved V genes, and no reason is known for the rest. V and J calls and clone size are those listed in that table; D and trimming were worked out from the DNA. In all, the sample holds about 220,000 clones, and 80% to 85% of those were seen once. In total, the top ten clones hold 4.5% to 5.5% of the sample.

On the study overall, not on this receptor specifically: The quantity of clinical and demographic metadata differed by source and by participant and was supplied without curation.

Points on this clone: Its recognized antigen is unknown. Within one base of it there is no much larger clone, and no base qualities were kept.

This TCR was recovered from a human donor in a cohort sampled during active COVID-19. Recombination linked TRBV27 to TRBJ2-6, and perhaps TRBD1 as D gene, on 5 matching bases. The sequenced sample was peripheral blood. The nucleotides read TGTGCCAGCAGTATATTAGGGGCTGGGGCCAACGTCCTGACTTTC. Protein translation: CASSILGAGANVLTF.